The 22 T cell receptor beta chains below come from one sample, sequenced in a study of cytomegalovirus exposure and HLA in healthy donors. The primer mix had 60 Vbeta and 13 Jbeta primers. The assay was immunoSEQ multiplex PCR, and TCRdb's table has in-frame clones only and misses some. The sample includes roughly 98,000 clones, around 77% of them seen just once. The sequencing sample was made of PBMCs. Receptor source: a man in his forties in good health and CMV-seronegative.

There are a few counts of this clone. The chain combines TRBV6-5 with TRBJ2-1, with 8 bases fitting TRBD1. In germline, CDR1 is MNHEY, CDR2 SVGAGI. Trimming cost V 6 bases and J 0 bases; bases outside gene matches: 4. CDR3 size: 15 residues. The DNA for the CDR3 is TGTGCCAGCAGCCGGGACAGGAGCTCCTACAATGAGCAGTTCTTC. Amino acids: CASSRDRSSYNEQFF.

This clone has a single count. The CDR3 coding sequence is TGTGCCAGCAGCAAATCCTGGTCCGCAGGGTCTAGTCGTAATGAAAAACTGTTTTTT. It codes for CASSKSWSAGSSRNEKLFF. The chain combines TRBV21-1 with TRBJ1-4; the listed D gene, TRBD1, was not tested against the DNA. TRBV21-1 is designated a pseudogene. The CDR3 has 19 amino acids.

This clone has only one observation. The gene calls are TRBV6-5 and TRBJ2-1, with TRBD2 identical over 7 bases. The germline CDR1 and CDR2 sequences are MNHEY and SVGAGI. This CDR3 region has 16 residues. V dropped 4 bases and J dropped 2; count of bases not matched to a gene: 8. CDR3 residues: CASSSRPGLTYNEQFF. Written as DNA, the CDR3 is TGTGCCAGCAGTTCACGGCCGGGACTAACCTACAATGAGCAGTTCTTC.

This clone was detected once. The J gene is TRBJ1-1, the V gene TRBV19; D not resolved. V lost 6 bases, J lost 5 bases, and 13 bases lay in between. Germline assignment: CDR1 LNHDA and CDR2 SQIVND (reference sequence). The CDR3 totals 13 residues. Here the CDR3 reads CASRTGLGTEAFF. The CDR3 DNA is TGTGCCAGTAGAACGGGGTTAGGAACTGAAGCTTTCTTT.

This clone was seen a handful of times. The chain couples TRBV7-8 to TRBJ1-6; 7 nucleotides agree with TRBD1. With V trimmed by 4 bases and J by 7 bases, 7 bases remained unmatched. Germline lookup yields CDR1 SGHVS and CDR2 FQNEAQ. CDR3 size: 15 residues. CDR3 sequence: CASSSQTGSNSPLHF. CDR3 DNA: TGTGCCAGCAGCTCACAGACAGGGTCGAATTCACCCCTCCACTTT.

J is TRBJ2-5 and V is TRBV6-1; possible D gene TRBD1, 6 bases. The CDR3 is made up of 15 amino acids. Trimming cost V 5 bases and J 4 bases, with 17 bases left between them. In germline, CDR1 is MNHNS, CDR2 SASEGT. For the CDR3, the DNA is TGTGCCAGCAGTCCCTCCCCGGACAGACCAGAGACCCAGTACTTC. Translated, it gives CASSPSPDRPETQYF.

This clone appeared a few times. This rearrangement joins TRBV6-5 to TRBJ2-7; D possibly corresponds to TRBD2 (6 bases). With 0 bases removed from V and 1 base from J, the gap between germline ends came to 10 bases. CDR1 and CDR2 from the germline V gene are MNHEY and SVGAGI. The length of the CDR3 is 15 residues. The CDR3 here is CASSYSPGGSYEQYF. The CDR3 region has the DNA TGTGCCAGCAGTTACTCTCCAGGAGGGTCCTACGAGCAGTACTTC.

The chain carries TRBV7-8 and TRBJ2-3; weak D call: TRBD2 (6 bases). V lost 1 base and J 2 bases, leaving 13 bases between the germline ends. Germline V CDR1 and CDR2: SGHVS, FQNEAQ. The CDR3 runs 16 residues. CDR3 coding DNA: TGTGCCAGCAGCTTAGATGCTAGCGCGTTCACAGATACGCAGTATTTT. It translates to CASSLDASAFTDTQYF.

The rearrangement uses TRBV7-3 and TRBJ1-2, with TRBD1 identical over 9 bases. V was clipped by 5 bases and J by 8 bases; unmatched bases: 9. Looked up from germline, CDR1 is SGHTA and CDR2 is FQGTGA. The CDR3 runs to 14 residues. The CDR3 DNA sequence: TGTGCCAGCAGCATGGGACAGGGAGAAGCGGGCTACACCTTC. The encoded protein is CASSMGQGEAGYTF.

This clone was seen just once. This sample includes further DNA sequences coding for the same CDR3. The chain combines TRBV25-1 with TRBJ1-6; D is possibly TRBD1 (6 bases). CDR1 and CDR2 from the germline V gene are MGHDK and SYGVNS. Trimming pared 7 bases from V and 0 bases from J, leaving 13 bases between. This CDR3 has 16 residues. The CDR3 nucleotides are TGTGCCAGCAACTCCGGGACACTCTCCTATAATTCACCCCTCCACTTT. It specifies CASNSGTLSYNSPLHF.

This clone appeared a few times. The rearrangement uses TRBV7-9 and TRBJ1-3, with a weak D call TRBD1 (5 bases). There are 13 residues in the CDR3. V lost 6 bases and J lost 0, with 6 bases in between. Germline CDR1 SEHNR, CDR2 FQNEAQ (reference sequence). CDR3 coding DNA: TGTGCCAGCAGTGACAGCTCTGGAAACACCATATATTTT. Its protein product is CASSDSSGNTIYF.

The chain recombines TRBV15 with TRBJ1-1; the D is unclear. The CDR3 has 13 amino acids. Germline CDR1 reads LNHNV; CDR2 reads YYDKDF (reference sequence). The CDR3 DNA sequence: TGTGCGATAGCCGCCCTGCCCCTAGTTGAAGCTTTCTTT. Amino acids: CAIAALPLVEAFF.

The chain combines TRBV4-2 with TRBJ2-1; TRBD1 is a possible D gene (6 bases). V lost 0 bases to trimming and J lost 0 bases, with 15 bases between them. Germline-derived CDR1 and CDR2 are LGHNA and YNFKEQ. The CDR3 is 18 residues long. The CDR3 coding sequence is TGTGCCAGCAGCCAAGAAGGCCGGGACACAAGCTCCTACAATGAGCAGTTCTTC. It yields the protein CASSQEGRDTSSYNEQFF.

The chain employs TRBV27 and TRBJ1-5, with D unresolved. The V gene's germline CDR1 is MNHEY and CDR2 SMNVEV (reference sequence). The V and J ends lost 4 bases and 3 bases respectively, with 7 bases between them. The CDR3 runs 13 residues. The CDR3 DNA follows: TGTGCCAGCAGTTCGTCCTCCAATCAGCCCCAGCATTTT. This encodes CASSSSSNQPQHF.

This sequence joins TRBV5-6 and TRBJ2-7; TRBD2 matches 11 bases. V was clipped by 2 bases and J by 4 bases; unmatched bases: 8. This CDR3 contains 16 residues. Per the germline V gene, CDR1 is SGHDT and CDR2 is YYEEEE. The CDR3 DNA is TGTGCCAGCAGCTTCGGGGCTAGCGGGGGGTATTACGAGCAGTACTTC. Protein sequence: CASSFGASGGYYEQYF.

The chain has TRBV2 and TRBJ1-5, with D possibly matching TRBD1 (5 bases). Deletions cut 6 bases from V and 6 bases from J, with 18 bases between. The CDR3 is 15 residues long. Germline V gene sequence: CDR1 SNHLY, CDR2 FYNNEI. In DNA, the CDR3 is TGTGCCAGCAGGGTAGGACGCGGAGGGACTCAGCCCCAGCATTTT. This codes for CASRVGRGGTQPQHF.

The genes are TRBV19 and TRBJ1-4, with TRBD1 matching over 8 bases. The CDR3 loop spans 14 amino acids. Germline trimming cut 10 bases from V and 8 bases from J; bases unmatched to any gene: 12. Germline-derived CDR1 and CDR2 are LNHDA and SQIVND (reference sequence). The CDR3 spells CATLGQGLAEKLFF. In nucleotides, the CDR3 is TGTGCCACCCTAGGACAGGGCTTGGCGGAAAAACTGTTTTTT.

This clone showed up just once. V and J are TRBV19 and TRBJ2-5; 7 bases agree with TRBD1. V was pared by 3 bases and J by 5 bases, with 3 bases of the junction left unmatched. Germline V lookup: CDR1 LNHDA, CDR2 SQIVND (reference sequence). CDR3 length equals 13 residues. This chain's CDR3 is CASSMGTVETQYF. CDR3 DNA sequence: TGTGCCAGTAGTATGGGGACAGTGGAGACCCAGTACTTC.

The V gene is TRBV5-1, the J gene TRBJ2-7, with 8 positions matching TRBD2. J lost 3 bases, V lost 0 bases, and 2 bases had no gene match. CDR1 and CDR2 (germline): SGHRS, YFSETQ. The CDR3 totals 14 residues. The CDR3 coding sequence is TGCGCCAGCAGCTTGGACAGCGGGAGCTACGAGCAGTACTTC. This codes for CASSLDSGSYEQYF.

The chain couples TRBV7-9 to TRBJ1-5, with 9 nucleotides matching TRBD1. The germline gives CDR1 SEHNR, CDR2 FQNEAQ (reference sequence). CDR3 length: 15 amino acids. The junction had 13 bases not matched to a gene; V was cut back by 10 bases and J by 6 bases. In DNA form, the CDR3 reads TGTGCCACCATCCCGCTGACAGGGGGTCGTCAGCCCCAGCATTTT. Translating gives CATIPLTGGRQPQHF.

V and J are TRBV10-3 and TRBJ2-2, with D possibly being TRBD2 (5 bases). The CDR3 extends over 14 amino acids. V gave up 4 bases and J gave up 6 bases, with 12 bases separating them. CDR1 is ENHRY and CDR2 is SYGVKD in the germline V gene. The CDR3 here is CAISALTGAGELFF. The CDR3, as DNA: TGTGCCATCAGTGCCCTCACCGGGGCCGGGGAGCTGTTTTTT.

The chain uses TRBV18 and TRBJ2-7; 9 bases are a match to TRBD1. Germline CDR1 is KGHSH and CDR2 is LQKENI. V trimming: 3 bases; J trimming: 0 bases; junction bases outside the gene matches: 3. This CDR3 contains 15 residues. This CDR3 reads CASSPGTGSSYEQYF. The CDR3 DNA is TGTGCCAGCTCACCGGGGACAGGGAGCTCCTACGAGCAGTACTTC.